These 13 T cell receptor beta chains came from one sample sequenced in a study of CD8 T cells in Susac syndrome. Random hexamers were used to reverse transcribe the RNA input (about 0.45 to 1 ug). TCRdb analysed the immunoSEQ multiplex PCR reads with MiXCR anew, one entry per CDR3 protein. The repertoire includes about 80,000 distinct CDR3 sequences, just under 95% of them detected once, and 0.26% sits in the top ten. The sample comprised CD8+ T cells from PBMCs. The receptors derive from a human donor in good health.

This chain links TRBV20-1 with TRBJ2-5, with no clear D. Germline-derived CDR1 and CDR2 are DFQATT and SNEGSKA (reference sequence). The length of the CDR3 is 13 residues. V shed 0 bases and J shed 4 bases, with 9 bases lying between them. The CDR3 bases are TGCAGTGCTAGAGATATGGCCCGAGAGACCCAGTACTTC. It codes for CSARDMARETQYF.

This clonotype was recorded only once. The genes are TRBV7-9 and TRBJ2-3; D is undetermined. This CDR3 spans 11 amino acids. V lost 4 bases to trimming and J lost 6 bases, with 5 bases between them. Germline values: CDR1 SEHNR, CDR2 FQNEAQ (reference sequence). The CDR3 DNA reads TGTGCCAGCAGCTCGATCGATACGCAGTATTTT. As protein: CASSSIDTQYF.

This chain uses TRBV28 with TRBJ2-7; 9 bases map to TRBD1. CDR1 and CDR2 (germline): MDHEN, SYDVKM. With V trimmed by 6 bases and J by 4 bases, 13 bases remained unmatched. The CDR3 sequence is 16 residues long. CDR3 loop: CASSPLDRGRIYEQYV. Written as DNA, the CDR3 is TGTGCCAGCAGCCCATTGGACAGGGGTAGAATATACGAGCAGTACGTC.

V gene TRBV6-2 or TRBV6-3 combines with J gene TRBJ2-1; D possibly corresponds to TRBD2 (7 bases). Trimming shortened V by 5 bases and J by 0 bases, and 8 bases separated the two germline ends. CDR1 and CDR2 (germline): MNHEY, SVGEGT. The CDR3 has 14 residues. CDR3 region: CASSGGASYNEQFF. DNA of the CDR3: TGTGCCAGCAGTGGGGGGGCCTCCTACAATGAGCAGTTCTTC.

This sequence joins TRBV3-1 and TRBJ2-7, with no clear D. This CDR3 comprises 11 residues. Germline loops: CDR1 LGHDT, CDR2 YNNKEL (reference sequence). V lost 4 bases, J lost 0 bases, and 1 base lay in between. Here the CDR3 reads CASSPSYEQYV. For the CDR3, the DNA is TGTGCCAGCAGCCCCTCCTACGAGCAGTACGTC.

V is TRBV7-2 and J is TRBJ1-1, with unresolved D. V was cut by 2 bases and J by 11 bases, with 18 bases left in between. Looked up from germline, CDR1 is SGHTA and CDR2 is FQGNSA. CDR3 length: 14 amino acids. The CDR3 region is CASSLIIETPWAFF. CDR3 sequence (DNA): TGTGCCAGCAGCTTAATTATCGAGACCCCTTGGGCTTTCTTT.

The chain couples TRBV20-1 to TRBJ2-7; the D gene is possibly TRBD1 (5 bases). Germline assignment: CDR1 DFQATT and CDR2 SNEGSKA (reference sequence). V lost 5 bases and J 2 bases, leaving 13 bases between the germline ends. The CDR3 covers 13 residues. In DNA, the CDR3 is TGCAGTGCTGGCATGACAGACCCCTACGAGCAGTACGTC. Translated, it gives CSAGMTDPYEQYV.

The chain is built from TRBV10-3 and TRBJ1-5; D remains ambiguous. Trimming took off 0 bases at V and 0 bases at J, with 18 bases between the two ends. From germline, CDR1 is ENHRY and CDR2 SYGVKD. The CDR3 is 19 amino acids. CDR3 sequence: CAISESRLVARGSNQPQHF. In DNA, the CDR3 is TGTGCCATCAGTGAGTCGCGATTGGTCGCCCGGGGTAGCAATCAGCCCCAGCATTTT.

CDR3 protein: CASSPSIRNDGYTF. CDR3 in DNA: TGCGCCAGCAGCCCCAGTATCCGAAATGATGGCTACACCTTC. The rearrangement joins TRBV5-1 to TRBJ1-2; D ambiguous. This CDR3 is built from 14 residues. Germline lookup yields CDR1 SGHRS and CDR2 YFSETQ. The V gene lost 4 bases and the J gene lost 6 bases, with 16 bases spanning the gap.

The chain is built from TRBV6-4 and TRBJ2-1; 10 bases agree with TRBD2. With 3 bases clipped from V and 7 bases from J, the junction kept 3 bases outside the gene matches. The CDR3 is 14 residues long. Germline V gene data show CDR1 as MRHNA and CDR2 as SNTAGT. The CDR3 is CASSETSGLNEQFF. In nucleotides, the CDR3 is TGTGCCAGCAGTGAGACTAGCGGGTTAAATGAGCAGTTCTTC.

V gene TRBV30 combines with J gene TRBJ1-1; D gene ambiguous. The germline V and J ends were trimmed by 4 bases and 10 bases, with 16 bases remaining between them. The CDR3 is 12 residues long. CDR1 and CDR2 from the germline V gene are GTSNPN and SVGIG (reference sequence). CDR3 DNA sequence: TGTGCCTGGATGACTCTGCGAGGTACAGCTTTCTTT. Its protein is CAWMTLRGTAFF.

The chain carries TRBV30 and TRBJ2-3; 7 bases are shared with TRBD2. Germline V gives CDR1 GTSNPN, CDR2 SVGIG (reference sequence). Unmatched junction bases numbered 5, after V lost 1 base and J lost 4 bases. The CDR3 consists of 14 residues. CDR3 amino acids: CAWSGGSGSDTQYF. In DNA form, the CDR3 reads TGTGCCTGGAGTGGCGGGAGTGGGTCAGATACGCAGTATTTT. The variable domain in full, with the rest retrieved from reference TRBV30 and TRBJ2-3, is SQTIHQWPATLVQPVGSPLSLECTVEGTSNPNLYWYRQAAGRGLQLLFYSVGIGQISSEVPQNLSASRPQDRQFILSSKKLLLSDSGFYLCAWSGGSGSDTQYFGPGTRLTVL.

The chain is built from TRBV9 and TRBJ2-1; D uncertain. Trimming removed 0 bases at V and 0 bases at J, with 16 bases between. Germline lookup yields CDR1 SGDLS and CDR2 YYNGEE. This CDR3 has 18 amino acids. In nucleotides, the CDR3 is TGTGCCAGCAGCGTAGATTCCGGTCCCCTACGCTCCTACAATGAGCAGTTCTTC. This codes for CASSVDSGPLRSYNEQFF. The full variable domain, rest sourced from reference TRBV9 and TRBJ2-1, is DSGVTQTPKHLITATGQRVTLRCSPRSGDLSVYWYQQSLDQGLQFLIQYYNGEERAKGNILERFSAQQFPDLHSELNLSSLELGDSALYFCASSVDSGPLRSYNEQFFGPGTRLTVL.